This TCR beta chain was recovered during a study of T cells in Graves' hyperthyroidism and ophthalmopathy. Looking at the study overall: Before treatment of any kind, peripheral blood was taken at initial diagnosis.

Study results and limitations: The model forecast ophthalmopathy, anticipating it by a median around 6.5 months before onset. The blood repertoire included most of the expanded thyroid clonotypes above 0.001.

This clonotype has a single count. Its antigen is not identified. RNA transcripts were the template for amplifying TCR beta CDR3 regions. TCR CDR3 regions were first amplified by RT-PCR with HTBI primers. TCRdb reprocessed the multiplex PCR reads via MiXCR and lists one record per CDR3 protein. The table has about 350,000 distinct CDR3 sequences, about a sixth seen once. The sequenced sample consisted of blood. The receptor's source is a woman in her thirties or forties with Graves' ophthalmopathy.

CDR3: CAWESGDAGNTIYF. The CDR3 region has the DNA TGTGCCTGGGAAAGTGGGGACGCGGGAAACACCATATATTTT. This sequence joins TRBV30 and TRBJ1-3; D possibly corresponds to TRBD1 (5 bases). This CDR3 spans 14 amino acids. V gave up 5 bases and J gave up 4 bases, with 15 bases separating them. The V gene's germline CDR1 is GTSNPN and CDR2 SVGIG (reference sequence).